This entry lists 8 T cell receptor beta chains sequenced from one sample in a study of identical twins. TCRdb reprocessed the 5' RACE reads via MiXCR and lists one record per CDR3 protein. This table holds some 200,000 distinct CDR3 sequences, around 8.1% found once. Another study also made use of these data, one on yellow fever vaccine responses in identical twins.

Material for sequencing was memory (CD45RO+) T cells sorted from blood. The receptor set was obtained from a woman aged 18-35 years in good health.

A note on this clonotype: This may stem from a read error, because a much larger clone lies one nucleotide away. The chain is built from TRBV7-8 and TRBJ2-1; a possible D gene is TRBD1 (5 bases). The CDR3 covers 12 residues. Germline CDR1 and CDR2: SGHVS and FQNEAQ. CDR3 nucleotides: TGTACCAGCAGTAGACAGTCTACTGAGCAGTTCTTC. Residues: CTSSRQSTEQFF.

This clonotype was detected ten times or more. The J gene is TRBJ1-5, the V gene TRBV6-6; D remains ambiguous. Trimming took off 6 bases at V and 0 bases at J, with 6 bases between the two ends. The CDR3 contains 13 residues. Germline V gene data show CDR1 as MNHNY and CDR2 as SVGAGI (reference sequence). CDR3 sequence reads: CASSPNSNQPQHF. The CDR3 DNA reads as TGTGCCAGCAGCCCCAATAGCAATCAGCCCCAGCATTTT.

At least ten counts were recorded for this clonotype. The chain employs TRBV5-1 and TRBJ2-5, with D possibly being TRBD1 or TRBD2 (5 bases each). Germline V CDR1 and CDR2: SGHRS, YFSETQ. Trimming shortened V by 2 bases and J by 5 bases, and 13 bases separated the two germline ends. This CDR3 comprises 14 residues. The CDR3, as DNA: TGCGCCAGCAGCTTTTCCCCGGGGCAGGAGACCCAGTACTTC. It encodes CASSFSPGQETQYF.

The sample holds many counts of this clonotype. The J gene is TRBJ2-1, the V gene TRBV6-2 or TRBV6-3, with 10 bases identical to TRBD2. CDR1 and CDR2 (germline): MNHEY, SVGEGT. V was clipped by 7 bases and J by 8 bases; unmatched bases: 8. The CDR3 is 14 residues long. CDR3 bases: TGTGCCAGCACCCCTAGCGGGAGAAGAGATGAGCAGTTCTTC. This encodes CASTPSGRRDEQFF.

This chain connects TRBV6-5 to TRBJ2-7; no firm D call. V was clipped by 2 bases and J by 0 bases, with 14 bases between them. CDR1 MNHEY and CDR2 SVGAGI come from the germline V gene. This CDR3 spans 16 amino acids. The CDR3: CASSYGPSASSYEQYF. The CDR3 DNA follows: TGTGCCAGCAGTTACGGTCCGAGTGCGAGCTCCTACGAGCAGTACTTC.

This clonotype was detected many times. The chain has TRBV7-2 and TRBJ2-7, with D perhaps TRBD1 (5 bases). V was pared by 4 bases and J by 3 bases, with 16 bases between. CDR1 is SGHTA, CDR2 FQGNSA, per germline. This CDR3 spans 15 amino acids. In DNA, the CDR3 is TGTGCCAGCAGCTCCCAAGGGGCAGGGTACTACGAGCAGTACTTC. Translated: CASSSQGAGYYEQYF.

The rearrangement joins TRBV9 to TRBJ2-7, with D perhaps TRBD1 (6 bases). The V and J ends lost 4 bases and 3 bases respectively, with 17 bases between them. The CDR3 is 15 amino acids. From germline, CDR1 is SGDLS and CDR2 YYNGEE. The CDR3 coding sequence is TGTGCCAGCAGCCCCCACCTCGAAGGGGGCTACGAGCAGTACTTC. Translating it yields CASSPHLEGGYEQYF.

This clonotype was recorded at least ten times. This sequence joins TRBV5-1 and TRBJ1-1; tentative D call: TRBD1 (6 bases). CDR3 length: 14 residues. CDR1 is SGHRS, CDR2 YFSETQ, per germline. Trimming pared 1 base from V and 1 base from J, leaving 8 bases between. The CDR3 loop is CASSLTGTNTEAFF. The CDR3 DNA follows: TGCGCCAGCAGCTTGACAGGGACGAACACTGAAGCTTTCTTT.